Sequencing of this TCR beta chain was carried out in a study of blood T cell repertoires in COVID-19. Study information: COVID-19 samples from acute and convalescent phases originated in the United States, Italy and Spain. Nucleic acid was either cDNA or gDNA, and it came from T cells, B-cell-depleted T cells, or PBMCs.

In the source study's methods: Reference gene primer amplification gave nucleated cell count estimates. Repertoires were generated with immunoSEQ multiplex PCR, while TCRdb's copy carries only in-frame clones and drops some. V and J calls and clone size come straight from that table; D and trimming were deduced from the DNA. The repertoire consists of 250,000 to 300,000 clones, with about 88% occurring once and the leading ten covering approximately 12%. In germline, CDR1 is MNHEY, CDR2 SMNVEV (reference sequence). V lost 4 bases and J lost 1; bases outside the gene matches: 7. This CDR3 is 16 amino acids long.

This TCR came from a woman in her sixties or seventies with acute or convalescent COVID-19. The chain combines TRBV27 with TRBJ1-5, with 7 nucleotides matching TRBD1. Specimen: peripheral blood. The CDR3, as DNA: TGTGCCAGCAGTTCCGGACAGGTCCTAAGCAATCAGCCCCAGCATTTT. Its translation is CASSSGQVLSNQPQHF.